The rows below give T cell receptor beta chains drawn from one sample of a study of CXCR3-negative and CXCR3-positive naive CD8 T cells. Reprocessing the 5' RACE reads, TCRdb reports a single entry for every CDR3 protein and omits DNA. Its table lists some 56,000 distinct CDR3 sequences. The sequenced sample consisted of memory CD8+ T cells from blood. These receptors were taken from a human donor in good health. Some clones in this sample may be carry-over from other donors' samples. The CDR3 runs from the conserved cysteine through the conserved F or W. Each record gives: J gene, V gene, CDR3 protein.

j_gene: TRBJ2-2
v_gene: TRBV29-1
CDR3aa: CSVHQGAGELFF

j_gene: TRBJ2-7
v_gene: TRBV14
CDR3aa: CASSQNTGQISYELYF

j_gene: TRBJ2-2
v_gene: TRBV12-3/TRBV12-4
CDR3aa: CASSLEAKVRAGELFF

j_gene: TRBJ1-2
v_gene: TRBV28
CDR3aa: CASSPTDGVNYGYTF

j_gene: TRBJ2-2
v_gene: TRBV29-1
CDR3aa: CSVYPRENTGELFF

j_gene: TRBJ2-7
v_gene: TRBV6-6
CDR3aa: CASSYTGEYEQYF

j_gene: TRBJ2-1
v_gene: TRBV5-1
CDR3aa: CASSLPPPGVYNEQFF

j_gene: TRBJ2-3
v_gene: TRBV7-8
CDR3aa: CASSPLPGGRSTDTQYF

j_gene: TRBJ1-2
v_gene: TRBV7-6
CDR3aa: CASSLAVGDFGYTF

j_gene: TRBJ2-4
v_gene: TRBV28
CDR3aa: CASSPTTGSSGQYF

j_gene: TRBJ2-1
v_gene: TRBV20-1
CDR3aa: CSARERLAGVYEQFF

j_gene: TRBJ2-1
v_gene: TRBV12-3/TRBV12-4
CDR3aa: CASSLGQGAYNEQFF

j_gene: TRBJ2-2
v_gene: TRBV20-1
CDR3aa: CSARSGGADTGELFF

j_gene: TRBJ2-7
v_gene: TRBV5-1
CDR3aa: CASSPAGEIAYEQYF

j_gene: TRBJ1-2
v_gene: TRBV28
CDR3aa: CASRGDSYGYTF

j_gene: TRBJ1-1
v_gene: TRBV3-1
CDR3aa: CASSQGGRLNTEAFF

j_gene: TRBJ2-7
v_gene: TRBV5-1
CDR3aa: CASSPLTSGSYRGYEQYF

j_gene: TRBJ2-2
v_gene: TRBV25-1
CDR3aa: CASKAANTGELFF